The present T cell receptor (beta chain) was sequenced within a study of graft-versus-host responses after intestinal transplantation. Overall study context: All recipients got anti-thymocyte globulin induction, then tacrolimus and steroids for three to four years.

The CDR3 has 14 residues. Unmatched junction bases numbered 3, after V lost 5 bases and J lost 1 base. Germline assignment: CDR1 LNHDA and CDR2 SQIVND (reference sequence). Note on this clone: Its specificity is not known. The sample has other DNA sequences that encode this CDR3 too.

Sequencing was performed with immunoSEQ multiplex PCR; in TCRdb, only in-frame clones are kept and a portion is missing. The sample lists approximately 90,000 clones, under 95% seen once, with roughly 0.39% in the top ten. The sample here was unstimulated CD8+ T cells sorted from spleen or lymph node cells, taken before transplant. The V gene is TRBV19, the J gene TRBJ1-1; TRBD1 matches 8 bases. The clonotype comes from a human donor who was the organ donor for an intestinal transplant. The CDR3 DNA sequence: TGTGCCAGTAGTCTCGGGACAGGGAACACTGAAGCTTTCTTT. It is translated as CASSLGTGNTEAFF.